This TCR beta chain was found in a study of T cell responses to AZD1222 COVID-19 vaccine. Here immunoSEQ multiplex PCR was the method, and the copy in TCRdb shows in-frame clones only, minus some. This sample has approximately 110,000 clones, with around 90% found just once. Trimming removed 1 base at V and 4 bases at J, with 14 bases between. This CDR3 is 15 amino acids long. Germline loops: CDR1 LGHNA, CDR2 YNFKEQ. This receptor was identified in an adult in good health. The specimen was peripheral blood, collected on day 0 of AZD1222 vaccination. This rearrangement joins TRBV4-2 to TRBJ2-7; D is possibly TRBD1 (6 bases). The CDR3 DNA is TGTGCCAGCAGCCAAGTAATCACAGGGAGATACGAGCAGTACTTC. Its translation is CASSQVITGRYEQYF.